This is a list of T cell receptor beta chains from one sample in a study of cytomegalovirus exposure and HLA in healthy donors. TCRdb's table, derived via immunoSEQ multiplex PCR, lists solely in-frame clones and lacks some. The repertoire has 160,000 or so clones, approximately 80% of them found once; the top ten carry about 10%. Input material: PBMCs. The origin of the receptors is a man aged 45-60 years in good health and CMV-seropositive. Both conserved end residues are part of each CDR3. The D gene is left open where the match is weak. Clone size is given for some rows only: seen once, a few or many times, or a class if the clone is expanded.

v_gene	j_gene	d_gene	abundance	CDR3nt	CDR3aa
TRBV6-6	TRBJ2-5	NA	NA	TGTGCCAGCATATCGGGACAAGAGACCCAGTACTTC	CASISGQETQYF
TRBV5-6	TRBJ1-1	TRBD1	NA	TGTGCCAGCAGCTTTGGGACAGGGAGGACTGAAGCTTTCTTT	CASSFGTGRTEAFF
TRBV4-3	TRBJ2-7	TRBD2	NA	TGCGCCAGCAGCCAAGGGACTAGCGGGGACTCCTACGAGCAGTACTTC	CASSQGTSGDSYEQYF
TRBV15	TRBJ1-1	NA	NA	TGTGCCACCAGCAGAGATGGGCTCTCCACTGAAGCTTTCTTT	CATSRDGLSTEAFF
TRBV4-3	TRBJ1-3	NA	NA	TGCGCCAGCAGCCAAGATCTGGGCATAGGAAACACCATATATTTT	CASSQDLGIGNTIYF
TRBV4-1	TRBJ2-2	NA	once	TGCGCCAGCAGCCAAGAACAGGACCTTTACACCGGGGAGCTGTTTTTT	CASSQEQDLYTGELFF
TRBV5-6	TRBJ2-7	TRBD2	NA	TGTGCCAGCAGCTTGGAGCGGGAGGGCCACGAGCAGTACTTC	CASSLEREGHEQYF
TRBV18	TRBJ2-3	NA	NA	TGTGCCAGCTCACCACCCGGGGACTTTACTAGCACAGATACGCAGTATTTT	CASSPPGDFTSTDTQYF
TRBV6-5	TRBJ2-2	TRBD2	NA	TGTGCCAGCAGTCCTAGCGGTGGGGGCACCGGGGAGCTGTTTTTT	CASSPSGGGTGELFF
TRBV6-6	TRBJ1-1	NA	NA	TGTGCCAGCAGTCACAGCTGGATAACTGAAGCTTTCTTT	CASSHSWITEAFF
TRBV7-3	TRBJ2-3	NA	NA	TGTGCCAGCAGCTTAGGGCTAAACACAGATACGCAGTATTTT	CASSLGLNTDTQYF
TRBV30	TRBJ1-1	TRBD1	NA	TGTGCCTGGACAAAGGACAGGGTTTACGCTGAAGCTTTCTTT	CAWTKDRVYAEAFF
TRBV5-4	TRBJ2-5	NA	NA	TGTGCCAGCAGCTGGGACTTAAGACCGGGAGAGACCCAGTACTTC	CASSWDLRPGETQYF
TRBV19	TRBJ1-5	TRBD1	NA	TGTGCCAGTAGTATCTCCCCGGGGAGGGACAGGGGTCAGCCCCAGCATTTT	CASSISPGRDRGQPQHF